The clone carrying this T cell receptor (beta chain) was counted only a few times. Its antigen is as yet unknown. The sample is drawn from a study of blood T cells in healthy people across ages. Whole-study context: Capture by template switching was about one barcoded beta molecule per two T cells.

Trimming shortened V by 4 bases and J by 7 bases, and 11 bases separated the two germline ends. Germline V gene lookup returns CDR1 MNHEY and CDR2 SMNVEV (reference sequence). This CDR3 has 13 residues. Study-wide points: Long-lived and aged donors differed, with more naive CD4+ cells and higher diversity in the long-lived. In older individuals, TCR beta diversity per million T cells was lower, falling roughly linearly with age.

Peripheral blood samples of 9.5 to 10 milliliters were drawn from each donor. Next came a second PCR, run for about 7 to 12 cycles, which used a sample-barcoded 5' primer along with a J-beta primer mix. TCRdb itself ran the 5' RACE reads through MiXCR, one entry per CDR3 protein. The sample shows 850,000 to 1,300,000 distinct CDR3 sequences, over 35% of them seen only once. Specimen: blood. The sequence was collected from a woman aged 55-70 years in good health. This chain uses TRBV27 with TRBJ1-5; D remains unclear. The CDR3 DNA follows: TGTGCCAGCAGTTACCGGGTGGAGCAGCCCCAGCATTTT. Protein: CASSYRVEQPQHF.